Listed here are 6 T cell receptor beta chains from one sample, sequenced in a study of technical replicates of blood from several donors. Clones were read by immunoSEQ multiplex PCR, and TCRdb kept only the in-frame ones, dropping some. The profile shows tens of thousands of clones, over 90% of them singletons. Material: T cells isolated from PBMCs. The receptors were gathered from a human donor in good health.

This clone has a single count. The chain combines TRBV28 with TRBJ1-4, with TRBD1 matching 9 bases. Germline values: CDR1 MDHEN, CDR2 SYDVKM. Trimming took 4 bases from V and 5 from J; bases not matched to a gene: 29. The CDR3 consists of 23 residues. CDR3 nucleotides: TGTGCCAGCAGTTGGGGTGGGCCTCAAACCCAGGCGGAAAGGACAGGGGAGAATGAAAAACTGTTTTTT. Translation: CASSWGGPQTQAERTGENEKLFF.

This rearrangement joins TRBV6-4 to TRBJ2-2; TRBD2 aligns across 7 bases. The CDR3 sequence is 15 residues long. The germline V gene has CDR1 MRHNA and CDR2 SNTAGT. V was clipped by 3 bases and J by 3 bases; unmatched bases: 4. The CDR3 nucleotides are TGTGCCAGCAGTGAAGGCGGGGGAGACACCGGGGAGCTGTTTTTT. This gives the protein CASSEGGGDTGELFF.

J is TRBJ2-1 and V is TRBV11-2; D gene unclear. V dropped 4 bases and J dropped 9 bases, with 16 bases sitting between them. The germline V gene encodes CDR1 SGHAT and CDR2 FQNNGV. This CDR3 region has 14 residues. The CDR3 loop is CASSSLRSHLEQFF. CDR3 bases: TGTGCCAGCAGCTCCCTTAGGAGCCATCTTGAGCAGTTCTTC.

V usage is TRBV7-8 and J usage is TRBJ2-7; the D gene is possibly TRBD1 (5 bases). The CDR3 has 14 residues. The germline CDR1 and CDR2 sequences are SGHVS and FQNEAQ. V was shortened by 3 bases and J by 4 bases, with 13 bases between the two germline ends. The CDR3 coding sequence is TGTGCCAGCAGCTTGCAGGGAAGTAGGTACGAGCAGTACTTC. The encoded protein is CASSLQGSRYEQYF.

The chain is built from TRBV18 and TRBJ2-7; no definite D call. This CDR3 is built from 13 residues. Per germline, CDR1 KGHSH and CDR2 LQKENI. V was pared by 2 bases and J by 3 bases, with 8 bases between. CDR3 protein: CASSPSPVYEQYF. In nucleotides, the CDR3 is TGTGCCAGCTCACCATCCCCCGTCTACGAGCAGTACTTC.

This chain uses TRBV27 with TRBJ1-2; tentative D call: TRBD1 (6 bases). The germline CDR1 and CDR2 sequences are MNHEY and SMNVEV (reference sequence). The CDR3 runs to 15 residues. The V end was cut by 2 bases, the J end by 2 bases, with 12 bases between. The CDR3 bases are TGTGCCAGCAGTTTAACGGGAAGGGGGAACTATGGCTACACCTTC. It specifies CASSLTGRGNYGYTF.